This passage covers 31 T cell receptor beta chains from one sample sequenced in a study of cytomegalovirus exposure and HLA in healthy donors. PCR used 60 Vbeta primers and 13 Jbeta primers. Libraries were prepared by immunoSEQ multiplex PCR; TCRdb keeps only in-frame clonotypes and omits some of them. The sample includes 150,000 to 200,000 clones, about 80% seen only once; the top ten take less than 2%. The specimen was PBMCs. The receptors were gathered from a man aged 40-49 years in good health and CMV-seronegative.

The V call is TRBV5-1, the J call TRBJ2-3; TRBD2 might be the D (6 bases). This CDR3 comprises 13 residues. V dropped 4 bases and J dropped 5 bases, with 11 bases sitting between them. Looked up from germline, CDR1 is SGHRS and CDR2 is YFSETQ. The CDR3 DNA sequence: TGCGCCAGCAGCCTCGAGGGAGGAGATACGCAGTATTTT. Its protein is CASSLEGGDTQYF.

This chain joins TRBV7-2 and TRBJ1-2, with D unresolved. Germline V lookup: CDR1 SGHTA, CDR2 FQGNSA. CDR3 length: 13 amino acids. The V end lost 2 bases, the J end lost 2 bases, and 6 bases lay between the germline ends. This CDR3 is CASSLQQNYGYTF. Here the CDR3 DNA reads TGTGCCAGCAGCTTACAACAGAACTATGGCTACACCTTC.

CDR3 bases: TGTGCCAGCAGTTTTCGCGCAGGAGGGTCCTACGAGCAGTACTTC. It specifies CASSFRAGGSYEQYF. The chain has TRBV27 and TRBJ2-7, with TRBD2 as a possible D gene (6 bases). The CDR3 consists of 15 residues. Germline V gives CDR1 MNHEY, CDR2 SMNVEV (reference sequence). V was clipped by 3 bases and J by 1 base, with 13 bases between them.

J is TRBJ1-2 and V is TRBV30; D might be TRBD1 (5 bases). The V end was cut by 7 bases, the J end by 4 bases, with 13 bases between. The length of the CDR3 is 12 residues. The germline V gene encodes CDR1 GTSNPN and CDR2 SVGIG (reference sequence). The CDR3: CAYGRGSYGYTF. The CDR3 region has the DNA TGTGCCTACGGGAGGGGCTCCTATGGCTACACCTTC.

V and J are TRBV21-1 and TRBJ1-2; TRBD1 is the table's D call and was not checked against the DNA. TRBV21-1 is a recognized pseudogene. The CDR3 is made up of 13 amino acids. CDR3 DNA: TGTGCCAGCAGCAAGGGACAAAACTATGGCTACACCTTC. Translated: CASSKGQNYGYTF.

This clone was counted once. The junction shows a germline mismatch at one end, possibly a read error. The chain links TRBV7-9 to TRBJ2-1; D is undetermined. The CDR3 length is 11 residues. CDR1 SEHNR and CDR2 FQNEAQ come from the germline V gene (reference sequence). In nucleotides, the CDR3 is TGTTCCAGCAGCTTAGTAAATGAGCAGTTCTTC. It specifies CSSSLVNEQFF. The variable domain in full, completed from reference TRBV7-9 and TRBJ2-1, reads DTGVSQNPRHKITKRGQNVTFRCDPISEHNRLYWYRQTLGQGPEFLTYFQNEAQLEKSRLLSDRFSAERPKGSFSTLEIQRTEQGDSAMYLCSSSLVNEQFFGPGTRLTVL.

The CDR3 coding sequence is TGTGCCAGCAGCGTACAGTTGAACACTGAAGCTTTCTTT. Protein product: CASSVQLNTEAFF. The chain recombines TRBV9 with TRBJ1-1; D is unresolved. V was clipped by 1 base and J by 0 bases, with 4 bases between them. This CDR3 has 13 amino acids. The germline gives CDR1 SGDLS, CDR2 YYNGEE. Using reference TRBV9 and TRBJ1-1 for the parts outside the CDR3, the full variable domain is DSGVTQTPKHLITATGQRVTLRCSPRSGDLSVYWYQQSLDQGLQFLIQYYNGEERAKGNILERFSAQQFPDLHSELNLSSLELGDSALYFCASSVQLNTEAFFGQGTRLTVV.

The CDR3 sequence is CAWSYRDNYGYTF. The DNA for the CDR3 is TGTGCCTGGAGTTACAGGGATAACTATGGCTACACCTTC. V is TRBV30 and J is TRBJ1-2; a weak D match, TRBD1 (6 bases). Germline loops: CDR1 GTSNPN, CDR2 SVGIG (reference sequence). The germline V and J ends were trimmed by 2 bases and 1 base, with 8 bases remaining between them. The CDR3 is 13 amino acids.

The chain employs TRBV28 and TRBJ1-2, with TRBD1 identical over 7 bases. The CDR3 is 14 residues long. The V gene's germline CDR1 is MDHEN and CDR2 SYDVKM. The ends lost 5 bases at V and 6 bases at J; junction bases unmatched: 9. The CDR3 is CASSQSGGTDGYTF. DNA of the CDR3: TGTGCCAGCAGTCAATCAGGGGGAACAGATGGCTACACCTTC.

V gene TRBV5-1 combines with J gene TRBJ1-1; a possible D gene is TRBD1 (5 bases). Germline V CDR1 and CDR2: SGHRS, YFSETQ. Trimming pared 0 bases from V and 0 bases from J, leaving 12 bases between. The CDR3 is 16 residues long. CDR3 DNA: TGCGCCAGCAGCTTGGCCTTGGGGGACTTGAACACTGAAGCTTTCTTT. As protein: CASSLALGDLNTEAFF.

The chain uses TRBV5-1 and TRBJ2-5, with D possibly matching TRBD1 (6 bases). The CDR3 is 14 amino acids. V was cut by 2 bases and J by 2 bases, with 10 bases left in between. Germline V CDR1 and CDR2: SGHRS, YFSETQ. The CDR3 nucleotides are TGCGCCAGCAGCTTACGGCAGGGGCAAGAGACCCAGTACTTC. Amino acid sequence: CASSLRQGQETQYF.

The chain has TRBV7-9 and TRBJ1-1; D may be TRBD1 (5 bases). V was cut by 5 bases and J by 10 bases, with 23 bases left in between. This CDR3 region has 15 residues. Looked up from germline, CDR1 is SEHNR and CDR2 is FQNEAQ (reference sequence). This CDR3 is CASSLGGEGLDRAFF. In nucleotides, the CDR3 is TGTGCCAGCAGCCTCGGGGGAGAGGGGCTGGATCGAGCTTTCTTT.

This chain uses TRBV4-1 with TRBJ2-7, with a weak D call TRBD1 (6 bases). The germline V gene encodes CDR1 MGHRA and CDR2 YSYEKL. The CDR3 has 13 amino acids. Trimming removed 4 bases at V and 3 bases at J, with 10 bases between. The CDR3 protein is CASSRMTGYEQYV. As DNA, the CDR3 is TGCGCCAGCAGCCGGATGACAGGCTACGAGCAGTACGTC.

The CDR3: CASSPSGLRETQYF. The CDR3 DNA reads as TGTGCCAGTAGTCCATCCGGCCTGAGGGAGACCCAGTACTTC. The rearrangement links TRBV19 to TRBJ2-5; D is unresolved. Germline V gives CDR1 LNHDA, CDR2 SQIVND (reference sequence). Between the trimmed V and J ends, which lost 5 bases and 5 bases, there was a span of 15 bases. The CDR3 has 14 residues. The variable domain in full, with the rest retrieved from reference TRBV19 and TRBJ2-5, is DGGITQSPKYLFRKEGQNVTLSCEQNLNHDAMYWYRQDPGQGLRLIYYSQIVNDFQKGDIAEGYSVSREKKESFPLTVTSAQKNPTAFYLCASSPSGLRETQYFGPGTRLLVL.

The chain has TRBV6-5 and TRBJ1-5, with unresolved D. There are 15 residues in the CDR3. Trimming shortened V by 5 bases and J by 2 bases, and 13 bases separated the two germline ends. Germline values: CDR1 MNHEY, CDR2 SVGAGI. The CDR3 reads CASSPSAEGNQPQHF. As DNA, the CDR3 is TGTGCCAGCAGTCCCTCGGCGGAGGGCAATCAGCCCCAGCATTTT.

The rearrangement uses TRBV5-6 and TRBJ1-2; D unresolved. The CDR3 sequence is 15 residues long. Germline V gene lookup returns CDR1 SGHDT and CDR2 YYEEEE. V lost 3 bases and J 0 bases, leaving 12 bases between the germline ends. This CDR3 reads CASSYDSGANYGYTF. The CDR3 nucleotides are TGTGCCAGCAGCTACGACTCCGGAGCTAACTATGGCTACACCTTC. Supplemented by reference TRBV5-6 and TRBJ1-2, the full variable domain reads DAGVTQSPTHLIKTRGQQVTLRCSPKSGHDTVSWYQQALGQGPQFIFQYYEEEERQRGNFPDRFSGHQFPNYSSELNVNALLLGDSALYLCASSYDSGANYGYTFGSGTRLTVV.

This rearrangement joins TRBV30 to TRBJ1-1; the D gene is possibly TRBD1 (6 bases). The germline V gene encodes CDR1 GTSNPN and CDR2 SVGIG (reference sequence). Trimming stripped 0 bases from V and 4 bases from J, with 12 bases between. The CDR3 sequence is 14 residues long. The CDR3 DNA reads as TGTGCCTGGAGTGTATCGGACAGTAGCACTGAAGCTTTCTTT. As protein: CAWSVSDSSTEAFF. The complete variable domain, with remaining parts taken from reference TRBV30 and TRBJ1-1, reads SQTIHQWPATLVQPVGSPLSLECTVEGTSNPNLYWYRQAAGRGLQLLFYSVGIGQISSEVPQNLSASRPQDRQFILSSKKLLLSDSGFYLCAWSVSDSSTEAFFGQGTRLTVV.

The J gene is TRBJ1-3, the V gene TRBV10-1; D gene uncertain. Germline CDR1 WNHNN, CDR2 SYGVQD (reference sequence). V lost 3 bases and J 0 bases, leaving 6 bases between the germline ends. The CDR3 loop spans 14 amino acids. Here the CDR3 reads CASSDPSSGNTIYF. Written as DNA, the CDR3 is TGCGCCAGCAGTGATCCGAGCTCTGGAAACACCATATATTTT.

The chain carries TRBV18 and TRBJ1-2; D is perhaps TRBD1 (6 bases). The CDR3 is 14 amino acids. V was shortened by 2 bases and J by 5 bases, with 12 bases between the two germline ends. Germline V lookup: CDR1 KGHSH, CDR2 LQKENI. The CDR3 region is CASSPITGSYGYTF. The CDR3 DNA sequence: TGTGCCAGCTCACCAATTACAGGGAGTTATGGCTACACCTTC.

The table lists this clone with a count of one. The sample carries other DNA sequences with the same CDR3. This chain uses TRBV5-1 with TRBJ1-2; D might be TRBD1 (6 bases). The V end lost 1 base, the J end lost 2 bases, and 6 bases lay between the germline ends. Per the germline V gene, CDR1 is SGHRS and CDR2 is YFSETQ. This CDR3 is built from 13 residues. The CDR3 DNA follows: TGCGCCAGCAGCTTGAGGGGGAACTATGGCTACACCTTC. Residues: CASSLRGNYGYTF.

This chain joins TRBV29-1 and TRBJ2-1; tentatively, D is TRBD2 (7 bases). V gave up 1 base and J gave up 4 bases, with 20 bases separating them. The CDR3 runs to 17 residues. Germline loops: CDR1 SQVTM, CDR2 ANQGSEA. As DNA, the CDR3 is TGCAGCGTTGAAGGGGCGCGCGGCGGGGGCGCTTACAATGAGCAGTTCTTC. It yields the protein CSVEGARGGGAYNEQFF.

This clone turned up a few times. V gene TRBV5-6 combines with J gene TRBJ2-1; maybe TRBD1 (5 bases). Germline lookup yields CDR1 SGHDT and CDR2 YYEEEE. V was cut by 1 base and J by 9 bases, with 8 bases left in between. The length of the CDR3 is 12 residues. CDR3 sequence reads: CASSLIGAEQFF. CDR3 nucleotide sequence: TGTGCCAGCAGCTTGATAGGGGCTGAGCAGTTCTTC.

This rearrangement joins TRBV27 to TRBJ2-1, with 8 bases aligning to TRBD2. Trimming removed 2 bases from V and 1 base from J; junction bases left unmatched: 7. The germline gives CDR1 MNHEY, CDR2 SMNVEV (reference sequence). The CDR3 is 17 residues long. The CDR3 reads CASSLGLAMTSYNEQFF. CDR3 coding DNA: TGTGCCAGCAGTTTAGGACTAGCTATGACTTCCTACAATGAGCAGTTCTTC.

The chain employs TRBV5-1 and TRBJ2-7; possibly TRBD1 for D (6 bases). V was shortened by 0 bases and J by 4 bases, with 14 bases between the two germline ends. CDR3 length: 15 residues. The germline CDR1 and CDR2 sequences are SGHRS and YFSETQ. CDR3 region: CASSLGPRQVYEQYF. CDR3 DNA: TGCGCCAGCAGCTTGGGACCCCGACAGGTTTACGAGCAGTACTTC.

V gene TRBV5-1 combines with J gene TRBJ2-2; 11 bases match TRBD1. The CDR3 is 16 residues long. J gave up 5 bases and V 2 bases, and 5 bases lay outside the gene matches. The V gene's germline CDR1 is SGHRS and CDR2 YFSETQ. CDR3 residues: CASSFRTGGETGELFF. The CDR3 DNA is TGCGCCAGCAGCTTCCGGACAGGGGGCGAGACCGGGGAGCTGTTTTTT.

The chain uses TRBV5-1 and TRBJ2-7; tentative D call: TRBD2 (5 bases). The germline CDR1 and CDR2 sequences are SGHRS and YFSETQ. The length of the CDR3 is 13 residues. Trimming cost V 2 bases and J 2 bases, with 8 bases left between them. The CDR3 here is CASSLEGTYEQYF. The CDR3 DNA is TGCGCCAGCAGCTTAGAGGGTACCTACGAGCAGTACTTC.

The chain has TRBV15 and TRBJ2-5; 8 nucleotides align to TRBD2. The CDR3 spans 18 residues. V shed 0 bases and J 1 base; nucleotides not matched to a gene: 10. Germline assignment: CDR1 LNHNV and CDR2 YYDKDF (reference sequence). CDR3: CATSRDQRASGFQETQYF. The CDR3 nucleotides are TGTGCCACCAGCAGAGATCAAAGGGCTAGCGGGTTCCAAGAGACCCAGTACTTC.

The chain carries TRBV7-9 and TRBJ2-3; 12 bases line up with TRBD1. Germline loops: CDR1 SEHNR, CDR2 FQNEAQ (reference sequence). The CDR3 is made up of 19 amino acids. Trimming removed 6 bases from V and 3 bases from J; junction bases left unmatched: 16. CDR3 protein: CASSHIPGQGAVRTDTQYF. CDR3 nucleotide sequence: TGTGCCAGCAGTCATATTCCGGGACAGGGGGCGGTCAGGACAGATACGCAGTATTTT.

In DNA, the CDR3 is TGTGCCAGCACGGAGGGGCGGAGCACAGATACGCAGTATTTT. Translating gives CASTEGRSTDTQYF. The chain combines TRBV28 with TRBJ2-3, with D possibly TRBD2 on 6 matching bases. This CDR3 has 14 residues. Germline-derived CDR1 and CDR2 are MDHEN and SYDVKM. The V and J ends lost 7 bases and 0 bases respectively, with 11 bases between them.

Concerning this clone itself: Compared with germline, one end of the junction differs, possibly owing to a read error. The V call is TRBV11-2, the J call TRBJ2-7; 7 bases align to TRBD1. CDR3 size: 16 residues. From germline, CDR1 is SGHAT and CDR2 FQNNGV. DNA of the CDR3: TGTGCCGGCAGCTTTCTTAAAGTCAGGGGGTCCTACGAGCAGTACTTC. Translating it yields CAGSFLKVRGSYEQYF. Complete variable domain (other parts from reference TRBV11-2 and TRBJ2-7): EAGVAQSPRYKIIEKRQSVAFWCNPISGHATLYWYQQILGQGPKLLIQFQNNGVVDDSQLPKDRFSAERLKGVDSTLKIQPAKLEDSAVYLCAGSFLKVRGSYEQYFGPGTRLTVT.

The CDR3 here is CASSTPAGDETQYF. Here the CDR3 DNA reads TGTGCCAGCAGTACCCCGGCGGGTGACGAGACCCAGTACTTC. The V gene is TRBV28, the J gene TRBJ2-5; possibly TRBD2 for D (5 bases). Trimming cost V 5 bases and J 5 bases, with 15 bases left between them. CDR3 length: 14 residues. CDR1 and CDR2 from the germline V gene are MDHEN and SYDVKM.